This is a list of T cell receptor beta chains from one sample in a study of regulatory T cells in long-lasting Graves disease. MiXCR, run by TCRdb on the multiplex PCR reads, gives a single entry per CDR3 protein. The data contain about 660,000 distinct CDR3 sequences, 30% of them singletons. This specimen was peripheral blood mononuclear cells (PBMCs), taken when the disease was refractory, from a patient treated with antithyroid drugs. The receptors originated from a female donor with Graves disease. The CDR3 runs from the conserved cysteine through the conserved F or W. Each record gives: clone size, J gene, V gene, CDR3 protein. A row's size may be missing; if present it is once, few, many or a size class.

- TRBJ1-2 TRBV20-1 CSANSYGYTF
- TRBJ1-1 TRBV28 CAGKTLSNTEAFF
many TRBJ2-5 TRBV7-6 CASSLGPGQQETQYF
few TRBJ1-2 TRBV9 CASSAGGGPNYGYTF
- TRBJ1-4 TRBV4-1 CASSSRGGLSNEKLFF
few TRBJ1-1 TRBV7-9 CASSPLAGGYTEAFF
- TRBJ1-6 TRBV29-1 CSVRDRGSNSPLHF
few TRBJ1-1 TRBV4-1 CASSQRDGHTEAFF
few TRBJ2-3 TRBV20-1 CSARARTNTDTQYF
- TRBJ1-1 TRBV12-3/TRBV12-4 CASSLVGRGGGASVNTEAFF
- TRBJ1-1 TRBV5-1 CASSLNGRGYTEAFF
- TRBJ2-4 TRBV5-1 CASSLVAGGVQNIQYF
few TRBJ1-2 TRBV3-1 CASSRGQLNYGYTF
- TRBJ2-7 TRBV20-1 CSAKVPETYEQYF
few TRBJ2-5 TRBV6-1 CASRRSIEETQYF
few TRBJ2-7 TRBV12-3/TRBV12-4 CASSRGYYEQYF
few TRBJ1-4 TRBV7-2 CASSQNRGHEKLFF
once TRBJ2-6 TRBV6-5 CASTPRQFSGANVLTF
- TRBJ1-2 TRBV25-1 CASSDPGQLKGYTF
few TRBJ2-2 TRBV28 CASSLVPKKRRLITGELFF
- TRBJ1-6 TRBV30 CAWSPGQGGSPLHF
few TRBJ1-1 TRBV3-1 CATNIRGRDTEAFF
- TRBJ1-5 TRBV3-1 CASSQGSGPQHF
- TRBJ1-6 TRBV2 CASRGFLDRRNNSPLHF
few TRBJ2-1 TRBV2 CASTETGDSYNEQFF
many TRBJ1-4 TRBV28 CASSSGTGYEKLFF
- TRBJ1-2 TRBV10-3 CAISSDRVYRYTF
many TRBJ1-2 TRBV29-1 CSVDGWDRSGDYGYTF
many TRBJ1-5 TRBV2 CASSASMNSNQPQHF
few TRBJ2-5 TRBV20-1 CSATLAGVETQYF
many TRBJ2-2 TRBV12-3/TRBV12-4 CASRRQGDTGELFF
- TRBJ2-7 TRBV19 CASSRGLAAYEQYF
- TRBJ1-3 TRBV20-1 CSAESTGTGTSSGNTIYF
- TRBJ1-6 TRBV27 CASSPGVGNSPLHF
- TRBJ1-3 TRBV11-2 CASSPSIGRNTIYF
- TRBJ2-6 TRBV2 CASTKQGSGANVLTF
- TRBJ2-2 TRBV7-3 CASSLIAGRGAGELFF
- TRBJ2-5 TRBV27 CASKAGQGMRPQETQYF
- TRBJ2-7 TRBV20-1 CSANFGEQYF
- TRBJ2-6 TRBV28 CASSWFTGGANVLTF
- TRBJ1-4 TRBV18 CASSLPSSTNEKLFF
few TRBJ2-7 TRBV28 CASMEHSYEQYF
many TRBJ2-7 TRBV11-2 CASSLEDRGYEQYF
once TRBJ1-1 TRBV3-1 CASSRVQSEAFF
- TRBJ1-1 TRBV30 CAWSPPSGTGLTEAFF
- TRBJ1-5 TRBV19 CASSRRGQVGQPQHF
- TRBJ2-7 TRBV20-1 CSARRPGQGSYEQYF
- TRBJ1-2 TRBV27 CASSLTLAYGYTF
few TRBJ2-5 TRBV12-3/TRBV12-4 CASSYSGRVWETQYF
- TRBJ2-7 TRBV5-1 CASSLDRRDGTVYF
many TRBJ1-1 TRBV11-2 CASTWDGRANTEAFF
- TRBJ1-2 TRBV2 CASSLTKATYGYTF
many TRBJ2-7 TRBV6-1 CASTWTSGSLEEQYF
many TRBJ1-5 TRBV12-3/TRBV12-4 CASSRRPDRNNQPQHF